The clone carrying this T cell receptor (beta chain) was observed at least ten times. Its cognate antigen is unknown. This CDR3 contains 13 residues. Trimming cost V 3 bases and J 6 bases, with 12 bases left between them. Germline lookup yields CDR1 DFQATT and CDR2 SNEGSKA (reference sequence). TCRdb passed the 5' RACE reads through MiXCR, listing each CDR3 protein once. This table holds about 140,000 distinct CDR3 sequences, 7.5% to 9.5% found once. This specimen comes from a study of CD8 T cells in ankylosing spondylitis. The study's findings and limits: Reportedly, significant enrichment of disease-linked clones occurred in matched ankylosing spondylitis synovial fluid.

The chain couples TRBV20-1 to TRBJ2-1; the D is unclear. The TCR originated in a male donor with ankylosing spondylitis. The material sequenced was synovial fluid, either unsorted or a sorted T cell fraction (not recorded which). The CDR3 DNA is TGCAGTGCTAGCACTGTGGGCCTCAATGAGCAGTTCTTC. This translates into CSASTVGLNEQFF.